This entry is about one T cell receptor beta chain. The antigen is unknown. The TCRbeta library was prepared with unique molecular identifiers. A single record per CDR3 protein comes from TCRdb applying MiXCR to the PCR reads. The table has approximately 500,000 distinct CDR3 sequences, about 10% seen once. There are 13 residues in the CDR3. The V gene lost 0 bases and the J gene lost 4 bases, with 7 bases spanning the gap. CDR1 is SGHRS and CDR2 is YFSETQ in the germline V gene. The record originates from a study of T-cell reconstitution after alpha-beta-depleted transplantation in children. Findings and caveats of the study: At the one-year point after transplant, T-cell counts and TCRbeta diversity were found to come mostly from T cells that had been newly produced.

J is TRBJ1-2 and V is TRBV5-1; no clear D gene. The receptor was isolated from a child aged 2-15 years with inherited bone marrow failure, due to receive a stem cell transplant. The source material was PBMCs, sampled before TCRalphabeta/CD19-depleted stem cell transplant. The CDR3 DNA reads TGCGCCAGCAGCTTGGAACCCTTCTATGGCTACACCTTC. Its protein product is CASSLEPFYGYTF.